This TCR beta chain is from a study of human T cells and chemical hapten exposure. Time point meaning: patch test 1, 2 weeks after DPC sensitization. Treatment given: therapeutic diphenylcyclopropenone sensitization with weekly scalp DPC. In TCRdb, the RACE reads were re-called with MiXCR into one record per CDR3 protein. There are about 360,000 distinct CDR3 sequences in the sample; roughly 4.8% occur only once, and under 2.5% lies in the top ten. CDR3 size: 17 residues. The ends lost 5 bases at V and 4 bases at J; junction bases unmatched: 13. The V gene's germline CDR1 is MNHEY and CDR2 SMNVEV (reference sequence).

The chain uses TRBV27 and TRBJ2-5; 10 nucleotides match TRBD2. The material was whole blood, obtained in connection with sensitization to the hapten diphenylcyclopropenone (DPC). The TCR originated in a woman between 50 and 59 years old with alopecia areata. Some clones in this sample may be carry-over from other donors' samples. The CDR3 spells CASSTFLAGVRGETQYF. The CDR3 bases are TGTGCCAGCAGTACCTTCCTAGCGGGAGTAAGAGGAGAGACCCAGTACTTC.